The rows below give T cell receptor beta chains drawn from one sample of a study of blood T cell repertoires in COVID-19. Assay used: immunoSEQ multiplex PCR; TCRdb lists only in-frame clones, some missing. Here the sample spans roughly 300,000 clones, over 70% being singletons. The specimen sequenced was peripheral blood. Source of these receptors: a middle-aged woman who had recovered from COVID-19. CDR3s include the opening cysteine and the closing phenylalanine or tryptophan. D genes are given only for firm matches. Not all rows give a size; the values are once, few, many and, for expanded clones, a class.

d_call,j_call,clone_size,v_call,cdr3_nt,cdr3_aa
TRBD1,TRBJ2-1,once,TRBV29-1,TGCAGCGTTGACACGCGGGACAGGGCTAATGAGCAGTTCTTC,CSVDTRDRANEQFF
NA,TRBJ1-4,NA,TRBV5-5,TGTGCCAGCAGCTTGGCCCCGGGGTCTAATGAAAAACTGTTTTTT,CASSLAPGSNEKLFF
NA,TRBJ1-4,NA,TRBV6-2/TRBV6-3,TGTGCCAGCAGCGGTAGGAGGCATGAAAAACTGTTTTTT,CASSGRRHEKLFF
TRBD1,TRBJ1-2,once,TRBV6-2/TRBV6-3,TGTGCCAGCAGTCTTTTATTAAGGGGGCAAGAAGGCTACACCTTC,CASSLLLRGQEGYTF
NA,TRBJ2-2,NA,TRBV5-1,TGCGCCAGCAGCCAAACCCCGGGACACAAGCCGGGGGAGCTGTTTTTT,CASSQTPGHKPGELFF
NA,TRBJ1-5,NA,TRBV15,TGTGCCACCAGCAGGCAGGGCGATCAGCCCCAGCATTTT,CATSRQGDQPQHF
NA,TRBJ2-1,NA,TRBV7-3,TGTGCCAGCAGCTTCGACAGGAGCTCCTACAATGAGCAGTTCTTC,CASSFDRSSYNEQFF
TRBD1,TRBJ1-2,NA,TRBV15,TGTGCCACCAGCAAACCGGGACAGGGGTTGGGCGGCTACACCTTC,CATSKPGQGLGGYTF
TRBD1,TRBJ1-1,NA,TRBV7-9,TGTGCCAGCAGTCGTACTACAGGGGTGCAAGTGAACACTGAAGCTTTCTTT,CASSRTTGVQVNTEAFF
NA,TRBJ1-5,NA,TRBV27,TGTGCCAGCAGTTTAAGCAGGCTCAGGCCCCAGCATTTT,CASSLSRLRPQHF
TRBD1,TRBJ2-2,NA,TRBV29-1,TGCAGCGTCACGGGACAGCCCACCGGGGAGCTGTTTTTT,CSVTGQPTGELFF
TRBD1,TRBJ1-1,NA,TRBV5-1,TGCGCCAGCAGCTCCGCGGACAGGGAGAACACTGAAGCTTTCTTT,CASSSADRENTEAFF
TRBD1,TRBJ2-7,NA,TRBV4-1,TGCGCCAGCAGCCAAGGGGGACAGGGCAGTGGGGAGCAGTACTTC,CASSQGGQGSGEQYF
NA,TRBJ2-7,NA,TRBV30,TGTGCCTGGAGTGTAATGTGGGAGAACGAGCAGTACTTC,CAWSVMWENEQYF